The source of this T cell receptor beta chain is a study of blood T cells in healthy people across ages. Then a second PCR, running about 6 to 12 cycles, was carried out with a sample-barcoded 5' primer and a J-beta primer mix. TCRdb called the 5' RACE reads again in MiXCR, with one record for every CDR3 protein. The data show 1.5 million to 2 million distinct CDR3 sequences, around half seen once. Specimen: blood. This receptor was identified in a middle-aged woman in good health.

The CDR3 DNA reads TGTGCCAGCAGCCTCTGGGGGACAGGGGGCCCGGGGGAGCTGTTTTTT. This sequence encodes CASSLWGTGGPGELFF. The rearrangement joins TRBV14 to TRBJ2-2, with TRBD1 matching over 12 bases. The V gene end was trimmed by 4 bases and the J gene end by 8 bases; junction bases not matched to a gene: 8. The V gene's germline CDR1 is SGHDN and CDR2 FVKESK. The CDR3 consists of 16 residues.